The 2 T cell receptor beta chains listed next were all sequenced from one sample in a study of regulatory T cells in long-lasting Graves disease. Combining iRepertoire HTBI primers with Arm-PCR of CDR3 regions, the authors built TCR beta libraries. TCRdb redid the calling of the multiplex PCR reads with MiXCR, one entry per CDR3 protein. The sample has around 460,000 distinct CDR3 sequences; around a fifth are singletons. Indicated time point: persistent/refractory GD, antithyroid drugs over 5 years with positive TRAb. TCR sequences were obtained from RNA taken from PBMCs. The input for sequencing was peripheral blood mononuclear cells (PBMCs), taken when the disease was refractory, from a patient treated with antithyroid drugs. Source of these receptors: a female donor with Graves disease.

V gene TRBV29-1 combines with J gene TRBJ2-1, with D maybe TRBD1 (6 bases). V dropped 3 bases and J dropped 9 bases, with 15 bases sitting between them. Per the germline V gene, CDR1 is SQVTM and CDR2 is ANQGSEA. CDR3 length: 13 residues. CDR3 residues: CSVEGPRDTEQFF. DNA of the CDR3: TGCAGCGTTGAGGGACCCCGGGACACTGAGCAGTTCTTC.

This clonotype occurred many times. The chain joins TRBV2 to TRBJ1-2; D uncertain. Per germline, CDR1 SNHLY and CDR2 FYNNEI. This CDR3 has 11 residues. V gave up 6 bases and J gave up 6 bases, with 8 bases separating them. The CDR3 spells CASSETHGYTF. CDR3 sequence (DNA): TGTGCCAGCAGCGAGACCCATGGCTACACCTTC.